Following are 21 T cell receptor beta chains from one sample sequenced in a study of regulatory dendritic cells for organ transplantation. Sorted subsets were CFSE-labeled and cultured four to six days with allogeneic dendritic cells. The antigens of these receptors remain unknown. The method was immunoSEQ multiplex PCR; TCRdb's version includes in-frame clones alone and lacks a portion of them. Here the sample spans 20,000 to 25,000 clones, approximately 85% being singletons. The specimen sequenced was naive CD4+ T cells from blood cultured with regulatory dendritic cells. Subset in this sample: CD45RA+ naive T cells. These receptors all come from a human donor in good health.

The gene calls are TRBV4-3 and TRBJ2-1, with 7 bases aligning to TRBD1. The CDR3 has 15 amino acids. Germline values: CDR1 LGHNA, CDR2 YSLEER. V dropped 0 bases and J dropped 4; count of bases not matched to a gene: 3. In DNA, the CDR3 is TGCGCCAGCAGCCAAGAAGGGGGCTGGTACAATGAGCAGTTCTTC. It translates to CASSQEGGWYNEQFF.

CDR3 in DNA: TGTGCCAGTCGCCGGATAGGGACTGGGACCACAGATACGCAGTATTTT. It yields the protein CASRRIGTGTTDTQYF. The chain combines TRBV7-9 with TRBJ2-3; maybe TRBD2 (6 bases). CDR1 and CDR2 (germline): SEHNR, FQNEAQ (reference sequence). The V end lost 9 bases, the J end lost 2 bases, and 21 bases lay between the germline ends. The CDR3 runs to 16 residues.

The chain has TRBV10-3 and TRBJ1-1; perhaps TRBD1 as D (6 bases). Germline assignment: CDR1 ENHRY and CDR2 SYGVKD. The CDR3 totals 14 residues. V was trimmed by 3 bases and J by 1 base, leaving 9 bases between them. The CDR3 region has the DNA TGTGCCATCAGTGAATTGGACAGGAACACTGAAGCTTTCTTT. The encoded protein is CAISELDRNTEAFF.

The rearrangement links TRBV5-5 to TRBJ2-1; the match to TRBD1 covers 7 bases. CDR1 is SGHKS, CDR2 YYEKEE, per germline (reference sequence). With 1 base clipped from V and 9 bases from J, the junction kept 10 bases outside the gene matches. The CDR3 is 15 amino acids. This CDR3 is CASSLHGDRVCEQFF. The CDR3 bases are TGTGCCAGCAGCTTGCACGGAGACAGGGTTTGTGAGCAGTTCTTC.

The DNA of the CDR3 is TGTGCCAGCAGCTTGAAAGAATATAGCAATCAGCCCCAGCATTTT. This sequence encodes CASSLKEYSNQPQHF. This chain joins TRBV7-8 and TRBJ1-5; D is unresolved. In germline, CDR1 is SGHVS, CDR2 FQNEAQ. With 3 bases removed from V and 0 bases from J, the gap between germline ends came to 9 bases. The CDR3 loop spans 15 amino acids.

V and J are TRBV7-8 and TRBJ1-2; D is possibly TRBD1 (5 bases). The CDR3 has 17 amino acids. The V gene's germline CDR1 is SGHVS and CDR2 FQNEAQ. V lost 2 bases, J lost 5 bases, and 21 bases lay in between. CDR3 DNA: TGTGCCAGCAGCTTAAATCCGATCGTGACAGCCGAATATGGCTACACCTTC. Residues: CASSLNPIVTAEYGYTF. Full variable domain (outside the CDR3, taken from reference TRBV7-8 and TRBJ1-2): GAGVSQSPRYKVAKRGQDVALRCDPISGHVSLFWYQQALGQGPEFLTYFQNEAQLDKSGLPSDRFFAERPEGSVSTLKIQRTQQEDSAVYLCASSLNPIVTAEYGYTFGSGTRLTVV.

The CDR3 sequence is CASRFDGSHTSYTF. The CDR3 DNA follows: TGTGCCAGCAGATTTGATGGCTCCCACACAAGCTACACCTTC. The chain joins TRBV27 to TRBJ1-2; D call uncertain. Germline CDR1 is MNHEY and CDR2 is SMNVEV (reference sequence). V lost 6 bases and J 9 bases, leaving 20 bases between the germline ends. The CDR3 is made up of 14 amino acids.

This clone came up once. V and J are TRBV19 and TRBJ1-2, with D uncertain. V was shortened by 4 bases and J by 2 bases, with 20 bases between the two germline ends. The CDR3 runs to 17 residues. The germline gives CDR1 LNHDA, CDR2 SQIVND (reference sequence). As DNA, the CDR3 is TGTGCCAGTAGTAAAGGAGGCAGGAGTATACTGAACTATGGCTACACCTTC. Residues: CASSKGGRSILNYGYTF.

The J gene is TRBJ1-1, the V gene TRBV29-1; TRBD1 matches 7 bases. Per the germline V gene, CDR1 is SQVTM and CDR2 is ANQGSEA. The CDR3 is 15 residues long. V shed 7 bases, J shed 2 bases, and the junction held 13 bases outside the gene matches. CDR3 amino acids: CSARVWDSDNTEAFF. The CDR3 nucleotides are TGCAGCGCTAGGGTTTGGGACAGCGATAACACTGAAGCTTTCTTT.

V is TRBV30 and J is TRBJ1-5, with no clear D. V dropped 3 bases and J dropped 0 bases, with 6 bases sitting between them. Germline lookup yields CDR1 GTSNPN and CDR2 SVGIG (reference sequence). CDR3 length: 13 amino acids. The CDR3 region is CAWRADSNQPQHF. In DNA form, the CDR3 reads TGTGCCTGGAGGGCGGATAGCAATCAGCCCCAGCATTTT. The full variable domain, in which reference TRBV30 and TRBJ1-5 provide the parts outside the CDR3, is SQTIHQWPATLVQPVGSPLSLECTVEGTSNPNLYWYRQAAGRGLQLLFYSVGIGQISSEVPQNLSASRPQDRQFILSSKKLLLSDSGFYLCAWRADSNQPQHFGDGTRLSIL.

The V call is TRBV9, the J call TRBJ2-1, with TRBD2 identical over 10 bases. Germline V gene lookup returns CDR1 SGDLS and CDR2 YYNGEE. This CDR3 has 15 residues. Trimming at V came to 4 bases and at J to 7 bases, leaving 8 bases not matched to a gene. The CDR3 loop reads CASSRGLASGNEQFF. The CDR3 DNA is TGTGCCAGCAGCAGGGGACTAGCGTCCGGAAATGAGCAGTTCTTC. Filled out from reference TRBV9 and TRBJ2-1, the complete variable domain reads DSGVTQTPKHLITATGQRVTLRCSPRSGDLSVYWYQQSLDQGLQFLIQYYNGEERAKGNILERFSAQQFPDLHSELNLSSLELGDSALYFCASSRGLASGNEQFFGPGTRLTVL.

The chain joins TRBV2 to TRBJ2-3, with 8 bases that match TRBD2. The V gene end was trimmed by 7 bases and the J gene end by 4 bases; junction bases not matched to a gene: 13. CDR3 length: 16 residues. Germline lookup yields CDR1 SNHLY and CDR2 FYNNEI. The CDR3 region is CASKRTGLDLSDTQYF. DNA for the CDR3: TGTGCCAGCAAGCGTACGGGACTAGATCTCTCAGATACGCAGTATTTT.

The chain is built from TRBV4-2 and TRBJ1-3; TRBD1 is a possible D gene (5 bases). CDR1 LGHNA and CDR2 YNFKEQ come from the germline V gene. V was pared by 4 bases and J by 0 bases, with 13 bases between. This CDR3 spans 16 amino acids. CDR3 region: CASSRRDGTSGNTIYF. The CDR3 DNA follows: TGTGCCAGCAGCCGCCGGGACGGCACCTCTGGAAACACCATATATTTT.

This chain connects TRBV30 to TRBJ2-2, with D unresolved. V lost 3 bases, J lost 7 bases, and 9 bases lay in between. The CDR3 has 12 residues. Germline V CDR1 and CDR2: GTSNPN, SVGIG (reference sequence). DNA for the CDR3: TGTGCCTGGAGGAGTTTAGGCGGGGAGCTGTTTTTT. Translated, it gives CAWRSLGGELFF.

J is TRBJ1-1 and V is TRBV6-5; no clear D. Germline V gene lookup returns CDR1 MNHEY and CDR2 SVGAGI. This CDR3 has 15 amino acids. Trimming shortened V by 0 bases and J by 4 bases, and 12 bases separated the two germline ends. The CDR3 loop reads CASSYSTPRGTEAFF. The CDR3 region has the DNA TGTGCCAGCAGTTACTCGACCCCACGGGGCACTGAAGCTTTCTTT.

V usage is TRBV5-6 and J usage is TRBJ1-2, with D unclear. V was clipped by 1 base and J by 4 bases, with 8 bases between them. CDR1 and CDR2 (germline): SGHDT, YYEEEE. The CDR3 extends over 13 amino acids. CDR3 sequence (DNA): TGTGCCAGCAGCTTGAGAGGGATCTATGGCTACACCTTC. As protein: CASSLRGIYGYTF.

The chain combines TRBV7-2 with TRBJ2-3, with TRBD2 matching over 9 bases. Germline V gene lookup returns CDR1 SGHTA and CDR2 FQGNSA. With V trimmed by 5 bases and J by 3 bases, 9 bases remained unmatched. The CDR3 has 16 amino acids. CDR3 sequence: CASSQQASGKTDTQYF. CDR3 sequence (DNA): TGTGCCAGCAGCCAACAGGCTAGCGGGAAAACAGATACGCAGTATTTT.

The chain has TRBV29-1 and TRBJ2-7; D gene unclear. CDR1 and CDR2 (germline): SQVTM, ANQGSEA. V lost 7 bases and J 4 bases, leaving 11 bases between the germline ends. The CDR3 is 11 residues long. CDR3 amino acids: CSGVIDYEQYF. CDR3 DNA: TGCAGCGGAGTTATCGATTACGAGCAGTACTTC.

V is TRBV4-1 and J is TRBJ1-2, with 10 bases identical to TRBD1. Trimming cost V 0 bases and J 6 bases; bases outside gene matches: 7. Per germline, CDR1 MGHRA and CDR2 YSYEKL. The CDR3 length is 16 residues. The DNA of the CDR3 is TGCGCCAGCAGCCAAGATCAGGACAGGGGGATAAATGGCTACACCTTC. As protein: CASSQDQDRGINGYTF.

The V and J genes are TRBV2 and TRBJ2-2, with 10 bases matching TRBD2. V shed 4 bases and J 5 bases; nucleotides not matched to a gene: 7. The CDR3 has 16 residues. CDR1 and CDR2 from the germline V gene are SNHLY and FYNNEI. This CDR3 reads CASSAISGGNTGELFF. The CDR3 DNA follows: TGTGCCAGCAGTGCGATTAGCGGGGGGAATACCGGGGAGCTGTTTTTT. The complete variable domain, with remaining parts taken from reference TRBV2 and TRBJ2-2, reads EPEVTQTPSHQVTQMGQEVILRCVPISNHLYFYWYRQILGQKVEFLVSFYNNEISEKSEIFDDQFSVERPDGSNFTLKIRSTKLEDSAMYFCASSAISGGNTGELFFGEGSRLTVL.

The J gene is TRBJ2-6, the V gene TRBV6-5; a possible D gene is TRBD2 (5 bases). This CDR3 has 13 amino acids. The germline CDR1 and CDR2 sequences are MNHEY and SVGAGI. Trimming pared 8 bases from V and 6 bases from J, leaving 11 bases between. The CDR3 DNA reads TGTGCCAGCCGACTAACCGAGGCCAACGTCCTGACTTTC. Amino acids: CASRLTEANVLTF.